This passage covers 21 T cell receptor beta chains from one sample sequenced in a study of cytomegalovirus exposure and HLA in healthy donors. With 60 Vbeta and 13 Jbeta primers, the PCR was carried out. Only in-frame clones appear in the TCRdb table, and some are missing; sequencing was by immunoSEQ multiplex PCR. Counted here are some 180,000 clones, around a tenth occurring once; the ten biggest clones make up 1% to 1.5%. Sample: PBMCs. The receptors were gathered from a woman younger than 45 in good health and CMV-seropositive.

The rearrangement uses TRBV4-2 and TRBJ2-6; 7 bases match TRBD1. CDR3 length: 18 residues. Per the germline V gene, CDR1 is LGHNA and CDR2 is YNFKEQ. V was clipped by 1 base and J by 4 bases; unmatched bases: 10. DNA for the CDR3: TGTGCCAGCAGCCAAGCGACAGGGTCAAGTTACGGGGCCAACGTCCTGACTTTC. It yields the protein CASSQATGSSYGANVLTF.

The chain couples TRBV7-3 to TRBJ1-5; a weak D match, TRBD1 (6 bases). This CDR3 has 13 residues. The germline gives CDR1 SGHTA, CDR2 FQGTGA. Trimming cost V 5 bases and J 7 bases, with 12 bases left between them. CDR3 sequence reads: CASSVQGGQPQHF. The DNA for the CDR3 is TGTGCCAGCAGCGTTCAAGGGGGACAGCCCCAGCATTTT.

J is TRBJ2-6 and V is TRBV10-1, with unresolved D. Germline-derived CDR1 and CDR2 are WNHNN and SYGVQD (reference sequence). The CDR3 has 17 residues. Trimming removed 0 bases from V and 0 bases from J, with 9 bases in between. The CDR3 DNA follows: TGCGCCAGCAGTGAGTCATTTGGCATCTCTGGGGCCAACGTCCTGACTTTC. This sequence encodes CASSESFGISGANVLTF.

This clone was picked up a small number of times. The rearrangement uses TRBV10-2 and TRBJ2-7, with TRBD2 as a possible D gene (5 bases). Deletions cut 8 bases from V and 2 bases from J, with 19 bases between. This CDR3 has 15 amino acids. Germline CDR1 and CDR2: WSHSY and SAAADI. The CDR3 here is CASRSFDYNPYEQYF. For the CDR3, the DNA is TGCGCCAGCCGTTCCTTCGACTATAACCCCTACGAGCAGTACTTC.

The sample holds a few counts of this clone. This sequence joins TRBV7-6 and TRBJ2-7; 8 bases map to TRBD1. This CDR3 comprises 15 residues. V dropped 1 base and J dropped 2; count of bases not matched to a gene: 4. Germline V gives CDR1 SGHVS, CDR2 FNYEAQ. The CDR3 reads CASSLGTGSPYEQYF. The CDR3, as DNA: TGTGCCAGCAGCTTAGGGACAGGGTCCCCCTACGAGCAGTACTTC.

This clone was recorded a few times. The CDR3 DNA sequence: TGTGCCAGCAGCGTAGATGGCTTCCTGGAGCAGTACTTC. This gives the protein CASSVDGFLEQYF. The chain combines TRBV9 with TRBJ2-7; the D is unclear. The CDR3 runs 13 residues. The germline gives CDR1 SGDLS, CDR2 YYNGEE. V lost 0 bases and J lost 7, with 11 bases in between.

The chain is built from TRBV5-1 and TRBJ2-5; 7 nucleotides align to TRBD1. The J call could be wrong; TRBJ2-7 is a better fit for the DNA end. Per the germline V gene, CDR1 is SGHRS and CDR2 is YFSETQ. The CDR3 extends over 13 amino acids. The CDR3 protein is CASRRDSTYEQYF. In DNA, the CDR3 is TGCGCCAGCAGACGGGACAGCACCTACGAGCAGTACTTC.

This clone was observed a handful of times. The chain combines TRBV12-5 with TRBJ1-5, with D unclear. CDR1 and CDR2 from the germline V gene are LGHNT and FRNRAP. The length of the CDR3 is 12 residues. V was pared by 8 bases and J by 1 base, with 6 bases between. CDR3 sequence: CASTQSNQPQHF. CDR3 DNA sequence: TGTGCTAGTACACAAAGCAATCAGCCCCAGCATTTT.

This chain joins TRBV11-2 and TRBJ1-5; 10 nucleotides agree with TRBD1. V gave up 2 bases and J gave up 4 bases; unmatched junction bases: 8. CDR1 and CDR2 (germline): SGHAT, FQNNGV. The CDR3 spans 17 residues. CDR3 in amino acids: CASSLRAGQGMNQPQHF. CDR3 sequence (DNA): TGTGCCAGCAGCTTAAGGGCGGGACAGGGGATGAATCAGCCCCAGCATTTT.

Note on this clone: Sequence at one end of the junction differs from germline and may be a read error. The chain joins TRBV5-4 to TRBJ2-3, with 10 positions matching TRBD2. Per germline, CDR1 SGHNT and CDR2 YYREEE (reference sequence). The CDR3 extends over 14 amino acids. The CDR3 DNA reads as TGTGCCAGCAGAGCTCTAGCGGGAGCAGATAAGCAGTATTTT. As protein: CASRALAGADKQYF.

A few counts support this clone. The V and J genes are TRBV25-1 and TRBJ1-1; 7 nucleotides align to TRBD1. This CDR3 has 15 residues. Germline V gene sequence: CDR1 MGHDK, CDR2 SYGVNS. The J segment lost 5 bases and the V segment lost 6 bases, leaving 12 bases of the junction unmatched. CDR3 bases: TGTGCCAGCAGCCGGGAGAGGGGGCGAAAGACTGAAGCTTTCTTT. Residues: CASSRERGRKTEAFF.

The chain has TRBV7-9 and TRBJ1-2; tentative D call: TRBD1 (6 bases). CDR3 length: 13 amino acids. Germline lookup yields CDR1 SEHNR and CDR2 FQNEAQ (reference sequence). V was cut by 0 bases and J by 7 bases, with 9 bases left in between. The CDR3 protein is CASSLAGGSGYTF. CDR3 DNA: TGTGCCAGCAGCTTAGCAGGGGGAAGTGGCTACACCTTC.

The chain recombines TRBV2 with TRBJ2-5; 9 bases line up with TRBD1. Germline V gene lookup returns CDR1 SNHLY and CDR2 FYNNEI. Trimming at V came to 6 bases and at J to 0 bases, leaving 5 bases not matched to a gene. The CDR3 has 15 residues. The CDR3: CASSPGTGYQETQYF. Here the CDR3 DNA reads TGTGCCAGCAGCCCCGGGACAGGGTACCAAGAGACCCAGTACTTC.

This chain joins TRBV4-2 and TRBJ2-2; possible D gene TRBD1, 7 bases. CDR1 is LGHNA, CDR2 YNFKEQ, per germline. Trimming pared 2 bases from V and 6 bases from J, leaving 10 bases between. The CDR3 has 14 amino acids. CDR3: CASSQLRGAGELFF. CDR3 in DNA: TGTGCCAGCAGCCAACTCAGGGGGGCCGGGGAGCTGTTTTTT.

This clone showed up just a few times. A junction boundary mismatches the germline segment, possibly from a read error. The CDR3 sequence is CASSLAGGETRYF. The CDR3 DNA reads TGTGCCAGCAGCTTGGCCGGCGGAGAGACCCGGTACTTC. The chain is built from TRBV5-4 and TRBJ2-5; D gene uncertain. Germline loops: CDR1 SGHNT, CDR2 YYREEE (reference sequence). This CDR3 is built from 13 residues.

The chain employs TRBV11-2 and TRBJ2-7; 8 nucleotides agree with TRBD2. V lost 3 bases, J lost 4 bases, and 8 bases stayed unmatched. The germline gives CDR1 SGHAT, CDR2 FQNNGV. This CDR3 has 15 residues. CDR3 protein: CASSFVSGRYYEQYF. The CDR3 DNA is TGTGCCAGCAGCTTCGTAAGCGGGAGATATTACGAGCAGTACTTC.

This clone was found a few times. The J gene is TRBJ2-7, the V gene TRBV6-5; TRBD2 is a possible D gene (6 bases). Trimming cost V 1 base and J 2 bases, with 12 bases left between them. The CDR3 is 15 amino acids. From germline, CDR1 is MNHEY and CDR2 SVGAGI. CDR3 in DNA: TGTGCCAGCAGTTACTTGCGGGGAGGCGCCTACGAGCAGTACTTC. As protein: CASSYLRGGAYEQYF.

The rearrangement links TRBV5-1 to TRBJ2-1; no reliable D call. Deletions cut 4 bases from V and 2 bases from J, with 13 bases between. The CDR3 runs 15 residues. Germline V gene lookup returns CDR1 SGHRS and CDR2 YFSETQ. This CDR3 reads CASSASSDAYNEQFF. CDR3 DNA sequence: TGCGCCAGCAGCGCGTCCTCTGATGCCTACAATGAGCAGTTCTTC.

The chain combines TRBV6-5 with TRBJ2-3; perhaps TRBD1 as D (5 bases). The CDR3 consists of 13 residues. V was cut by 4 bases and J by 7 bases, with 12 bases left in between. Per the germline V gene, CDR1 is MNHEY and CDR2 is SVGAGI. In nucleotides, the CDR3 is TGTGCCAGCAGTTTAGCAGGGTGGAATACGCAGTATTTT. Translating gives CASSLAGWNTQYF.

This chain links TRBV7-9 with TRBJ1-2; TRBD1 aligns across 9 bases. Germline V gene sequence: CDR1 SEHNR, CDR2 FQNEAQ (reference sequence). This CDR3 is built from 16 residues. V shed 5 bases and J 4 bases; nucleotides not matched to a gene: 11. Here the CDR3 DNA reads TGTGCCAGCAGCCCCTCAGGGACAGGGAGTTCCTATGGCTACACCTTC. Its protein product is CASSPSGTGSSYGYTF. The full variable domain, rest sourced from reference TRBV7-9 and TRBJ1-2, is DTGVSQNPRHKITKRGQNVTFRCDPISEHNRLYWYRQTLGQGPEFLTYFQNEAQLEKSRLLSDRFSAERPKGSFSTLEIQRTEQGDSAMYLCASSPSGTGSSYGYTFGSGTRLTVV.

About this clone: Germline and junction disagree at one end, which may indicate a read error. The same CDR3 is also encoded by other DNA sequences in this sample. The chain uses TRBV9 and TRBJ2-7; a possible D gene is TRBD2 (5 bases). This CDR3 spans 15 amino acids. From germline, CDR1 is SGDLS and CDR2 YYNGEE. Written as DNA, the CDR3 is TGCGCCAGCAGCTTAAATCCGGGGATCTCCTACGAGCAGTACTTC. As protein: CASSLNPGISYEQYF.